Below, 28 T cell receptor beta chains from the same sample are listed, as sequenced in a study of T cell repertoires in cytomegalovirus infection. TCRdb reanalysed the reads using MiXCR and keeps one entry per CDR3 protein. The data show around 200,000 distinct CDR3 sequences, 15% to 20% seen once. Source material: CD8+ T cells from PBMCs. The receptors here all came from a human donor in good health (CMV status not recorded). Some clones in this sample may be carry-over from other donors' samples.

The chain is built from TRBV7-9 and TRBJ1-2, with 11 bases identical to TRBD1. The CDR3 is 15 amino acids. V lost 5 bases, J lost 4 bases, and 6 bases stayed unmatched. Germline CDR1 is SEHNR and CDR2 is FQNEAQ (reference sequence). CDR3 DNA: TGTGCCAGCAGCCCAGGACAGGGGGCAATCTATGGCTACACCTTC. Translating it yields CASSPGQGAIYGYTF.

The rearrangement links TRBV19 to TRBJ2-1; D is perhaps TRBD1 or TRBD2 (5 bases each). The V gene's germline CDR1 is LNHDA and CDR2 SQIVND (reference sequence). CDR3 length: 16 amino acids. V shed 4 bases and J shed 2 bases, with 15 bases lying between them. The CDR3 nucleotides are TGTGCCAGTAGTAGCCCCGGGACGGTGACCTACAATGAGCAGTTCTTC. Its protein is CASSSPGTVTYNEQFF.

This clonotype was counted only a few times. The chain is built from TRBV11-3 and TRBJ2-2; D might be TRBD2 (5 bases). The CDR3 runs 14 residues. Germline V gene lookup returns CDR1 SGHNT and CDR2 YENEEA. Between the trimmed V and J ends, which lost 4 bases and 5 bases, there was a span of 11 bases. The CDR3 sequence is CASSSIPGTGELFF. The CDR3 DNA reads TGTGCCAGCAGCTCGATCCCGGGGACCGGGGAGCTGTTTTTT.

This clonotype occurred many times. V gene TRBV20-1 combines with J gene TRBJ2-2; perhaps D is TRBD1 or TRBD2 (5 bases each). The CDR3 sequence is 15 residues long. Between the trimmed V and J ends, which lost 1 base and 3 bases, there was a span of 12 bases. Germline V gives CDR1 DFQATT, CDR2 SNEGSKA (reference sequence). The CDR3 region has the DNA TGCAGTGCTAGAGTCCCGAGAGGGGACACCGGGGAGCTGTTTTTT. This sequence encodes CSARVPRGDTGELFF.

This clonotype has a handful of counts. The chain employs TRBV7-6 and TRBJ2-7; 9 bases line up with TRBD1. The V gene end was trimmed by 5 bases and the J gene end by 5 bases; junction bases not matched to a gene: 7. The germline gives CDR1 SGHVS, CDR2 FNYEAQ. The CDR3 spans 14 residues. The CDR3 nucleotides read TGTGCCAGCAGCGTAACCGGGACAGGGAACGAGCAGTACTTC. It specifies CASSVTGTGNEQYF.

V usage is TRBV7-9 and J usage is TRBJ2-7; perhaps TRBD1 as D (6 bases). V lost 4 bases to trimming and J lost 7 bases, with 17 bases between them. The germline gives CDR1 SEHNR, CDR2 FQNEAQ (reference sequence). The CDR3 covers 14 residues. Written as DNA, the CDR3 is TGTGCCAGCAGCTCCTCTGAGACAGGTTGGGAGCAGTACTTC. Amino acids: CASSSSETGWEQYF.

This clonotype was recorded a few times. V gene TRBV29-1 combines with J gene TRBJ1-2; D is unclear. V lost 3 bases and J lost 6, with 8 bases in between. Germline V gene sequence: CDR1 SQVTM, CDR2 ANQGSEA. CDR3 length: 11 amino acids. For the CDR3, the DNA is TGCAGCGTTGAGTTCCGAGATGGCTACACCTTC. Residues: CSVEFRDGYTF.

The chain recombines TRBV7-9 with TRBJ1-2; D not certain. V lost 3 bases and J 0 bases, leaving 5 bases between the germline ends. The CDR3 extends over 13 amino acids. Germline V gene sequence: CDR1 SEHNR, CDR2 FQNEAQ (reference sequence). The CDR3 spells CASSFDPNYGYTF. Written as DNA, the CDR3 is TGTGCCAGCAGCTTCGACCCTAACTATGGCTACACCTTC.

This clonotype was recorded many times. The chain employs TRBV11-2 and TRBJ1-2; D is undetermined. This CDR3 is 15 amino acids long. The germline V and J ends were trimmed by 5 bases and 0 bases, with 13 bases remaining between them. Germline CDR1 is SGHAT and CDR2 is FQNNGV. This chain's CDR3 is CASSPTRQSNYGYTF. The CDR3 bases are TGTGCCAGCAGCCCCACCCGGCAGTCTAACTATGGCTACACCTTC.

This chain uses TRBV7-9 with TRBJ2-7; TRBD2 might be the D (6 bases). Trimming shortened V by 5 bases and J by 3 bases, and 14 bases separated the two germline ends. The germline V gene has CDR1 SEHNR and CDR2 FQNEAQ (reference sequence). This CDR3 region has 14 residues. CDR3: CASSPRDSIYEQYF. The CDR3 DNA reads TGTGCCAGCAGCCCCCGGGACTCGATCTACGAGCAGTACTTC.

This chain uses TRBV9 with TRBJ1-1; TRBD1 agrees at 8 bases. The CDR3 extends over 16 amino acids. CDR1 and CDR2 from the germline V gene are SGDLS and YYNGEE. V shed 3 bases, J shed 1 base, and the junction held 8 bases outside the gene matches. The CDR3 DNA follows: TGTGCCAGCAGCGAACTTCAGGGGGCACCGAACACTGAAGCTTTCTTT. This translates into CASSELQGAPNTEAFF.

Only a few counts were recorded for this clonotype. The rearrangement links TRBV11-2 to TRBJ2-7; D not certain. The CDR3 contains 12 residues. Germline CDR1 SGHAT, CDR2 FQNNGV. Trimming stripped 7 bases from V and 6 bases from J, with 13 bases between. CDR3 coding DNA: TGTGCCAGCACCAATGCACGAGGCGAGCAGTACTTC. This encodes CASTNARGEQYF.

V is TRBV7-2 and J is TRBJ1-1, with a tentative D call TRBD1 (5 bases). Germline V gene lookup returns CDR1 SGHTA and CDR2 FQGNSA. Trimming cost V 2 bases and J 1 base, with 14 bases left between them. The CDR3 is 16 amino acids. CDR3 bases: TGTGCCAGCAGCTTACTTCGTGGGGCGACGAACACTGAAGCTTTCTTT. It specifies CASSLLRGATNTEAFF.

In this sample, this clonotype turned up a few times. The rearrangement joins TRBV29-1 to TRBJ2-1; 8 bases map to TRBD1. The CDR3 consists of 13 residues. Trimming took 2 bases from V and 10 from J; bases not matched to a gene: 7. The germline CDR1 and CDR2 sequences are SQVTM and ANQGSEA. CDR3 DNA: TGCAGCGTTGAATCCGACAGGGGCAACGAGCAGTTCTTC. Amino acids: CSVESDRGNEQFF.

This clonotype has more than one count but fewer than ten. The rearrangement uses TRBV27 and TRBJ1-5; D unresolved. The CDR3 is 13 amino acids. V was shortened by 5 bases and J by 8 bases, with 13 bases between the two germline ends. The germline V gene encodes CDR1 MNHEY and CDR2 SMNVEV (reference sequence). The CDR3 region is CASSASGTKPQHF. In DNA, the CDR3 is TGTGCCAGCAGTGCGTCCGGAACAAAGCCCCAGCATTTT.

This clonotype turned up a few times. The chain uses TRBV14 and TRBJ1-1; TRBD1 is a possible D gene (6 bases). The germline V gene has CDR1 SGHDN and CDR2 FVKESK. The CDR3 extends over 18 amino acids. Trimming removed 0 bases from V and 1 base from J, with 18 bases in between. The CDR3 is CASSQDRAGGRRNTEAFF. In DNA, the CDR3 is TGTGCCAGCAGCCAAGATCGTGCGGGGGGGCGGAGGAACACTGAAGCTTTCTTT.

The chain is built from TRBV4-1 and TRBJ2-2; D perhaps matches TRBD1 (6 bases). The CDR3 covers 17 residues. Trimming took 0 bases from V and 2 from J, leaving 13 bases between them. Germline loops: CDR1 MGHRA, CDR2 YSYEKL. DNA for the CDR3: TGCGCCAGCAGCCAAGATAGAAGGGGGACCAACACCGGGGAGCTGTTTTTT. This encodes CASSQDRRGTNTGELFF.

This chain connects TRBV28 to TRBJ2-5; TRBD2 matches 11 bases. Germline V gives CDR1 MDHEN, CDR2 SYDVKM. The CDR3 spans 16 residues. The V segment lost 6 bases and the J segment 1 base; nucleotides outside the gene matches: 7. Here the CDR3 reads CASSSPGLAAQETQYF. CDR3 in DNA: TGTGCCAGCAGCTCACCGGGACTAGCGGCCCAAGAGACCCAGTACTTC.

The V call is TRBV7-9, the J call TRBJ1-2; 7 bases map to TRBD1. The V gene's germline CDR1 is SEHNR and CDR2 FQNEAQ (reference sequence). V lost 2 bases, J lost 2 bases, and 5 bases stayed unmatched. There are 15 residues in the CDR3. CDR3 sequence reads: CASSLRQGRNYGYTF. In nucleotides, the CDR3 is TGTGCCAGCAGCTTACGACAGGGCCGAAACTATGGCTACACCTTC.

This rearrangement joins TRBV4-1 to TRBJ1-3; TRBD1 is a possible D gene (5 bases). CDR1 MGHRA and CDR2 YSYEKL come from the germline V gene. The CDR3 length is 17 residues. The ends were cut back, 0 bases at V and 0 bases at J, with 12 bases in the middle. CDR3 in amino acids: CASSQDWGLHSGNTIYF. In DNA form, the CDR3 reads TGCGCCAGCAGCCAAGATTGGGGACTTCACTCTGGAAACACCATATATTTT.

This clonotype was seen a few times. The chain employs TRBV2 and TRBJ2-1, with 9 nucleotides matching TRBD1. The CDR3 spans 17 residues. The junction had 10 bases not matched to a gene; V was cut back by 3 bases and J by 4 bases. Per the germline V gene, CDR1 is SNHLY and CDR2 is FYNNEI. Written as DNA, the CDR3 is TGTGCCAGCAGTGATCTAACAGGGGGCGCGGCGTACAATGAGCAGTTCTTC. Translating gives CASSDLTGGAAYNEQFF.

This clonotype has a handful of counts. The CDR3 nucleotides read TGCGCCAGCAGCCAAGATGTGGCAGGGGGCTGGAACACAGATACGCAGTATTTT. Its translation: CASSQDVAGGWNTDTQYF. The rearrangement links TRBV4-3 to TRBJ2-3, with 8 bases fitting TRBD1. V lost 0 bases to trimming and J lost 2 bases; unmatched junction nucleotides: 10. CDR3 length: 18 amino acids. Germline V CDR1 and CDR2: LGHNA, YSLEER.

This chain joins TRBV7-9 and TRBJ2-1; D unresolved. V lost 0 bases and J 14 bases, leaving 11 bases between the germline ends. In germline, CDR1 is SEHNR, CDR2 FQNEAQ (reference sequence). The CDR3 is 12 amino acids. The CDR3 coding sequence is TGTGCCAGCAGCTTAGCGAGTAGTCCGGAGTTCTTC. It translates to CASSLASSPEFF.

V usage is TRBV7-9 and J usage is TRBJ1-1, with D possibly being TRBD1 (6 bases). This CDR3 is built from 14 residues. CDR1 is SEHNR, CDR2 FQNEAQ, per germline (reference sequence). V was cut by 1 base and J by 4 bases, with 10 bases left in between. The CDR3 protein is CASSLEQGGTEAFF. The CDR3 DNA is TGTGCCAGCAGCTTAGAACAGGGCGGCACTGAAGCTTTCTTT.

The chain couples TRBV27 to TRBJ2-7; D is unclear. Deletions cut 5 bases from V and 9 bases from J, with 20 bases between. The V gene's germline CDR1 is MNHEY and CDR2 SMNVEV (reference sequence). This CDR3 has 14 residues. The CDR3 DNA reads TGTGCCAGCAGTCCCTTCGCTGACCCTACGGGGCAGTACTTC. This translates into CASSPFADPTGQYF.

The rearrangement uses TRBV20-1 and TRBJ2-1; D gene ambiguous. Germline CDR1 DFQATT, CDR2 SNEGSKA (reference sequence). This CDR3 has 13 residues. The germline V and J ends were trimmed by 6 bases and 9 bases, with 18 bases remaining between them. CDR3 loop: CSAGNFGVGEQFF. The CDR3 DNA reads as TGCAGTGCAGGGAATTTCGGAGTCGGTGAGCAGTTCTTC.

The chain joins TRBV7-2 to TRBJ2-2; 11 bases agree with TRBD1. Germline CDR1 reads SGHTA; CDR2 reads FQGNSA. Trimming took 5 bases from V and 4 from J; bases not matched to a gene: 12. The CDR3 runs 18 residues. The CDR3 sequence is CASSLPLRTGGFTGELFF. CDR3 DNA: TGTGCCAGCAGCCTCCCGCTCCGGACAGGGGGCTTCACCGGGGAGCTGTTTTTT.

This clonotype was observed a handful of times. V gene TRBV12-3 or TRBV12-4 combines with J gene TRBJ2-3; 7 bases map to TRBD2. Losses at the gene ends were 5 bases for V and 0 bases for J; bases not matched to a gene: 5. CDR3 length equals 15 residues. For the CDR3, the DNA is TGTGCCAGCAGTCATAGCGGGTCTAGCACAGATACGCAGTATTTT. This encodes CASSHSGSSTDTQYF.